This TCR beta chain was sequenced during a study of T-cell memory formation after mild COVID-19. General study points: Clones that contracted from day 15 to 85 were balanced CD4/CD8, while later expanders leaned CD4+.

A single record per CDR3 protein comes from TCRdb applying MiXCR to the 5' RACE reads. The data contain 300,000 to 400,000 distinct CDR3 sequences, around 15% of them singletons. Germline V gene lookup returns CDR1 MNHEY and CDR2 SMNVEV (reference sequence). With 6 bases removed from V and 2 bases from J, the gap between germline ends came to 11 bases. The CDR3 has 13 amino acids. This clonotype was observed a few times. Its antigen is still unknown. This receptor was taken from a man in his late teens or twenties who had mild COVID-19 (a few samples of this study predate the infection). Cell type and time point are not known. The chain couples TRBV27 to TRBJ2-7; tentative D call: TRBD2 (5 bases). Material for sequencing was PBMCs or a T cell subset sorted from them (not recorded which). The CDR3 here is CASSLRGPYEQYV. The CDR3 region has the DNA TGTGCCAGCAGCCTTCGAGGGCCCTACGAGCAGTACGTC.